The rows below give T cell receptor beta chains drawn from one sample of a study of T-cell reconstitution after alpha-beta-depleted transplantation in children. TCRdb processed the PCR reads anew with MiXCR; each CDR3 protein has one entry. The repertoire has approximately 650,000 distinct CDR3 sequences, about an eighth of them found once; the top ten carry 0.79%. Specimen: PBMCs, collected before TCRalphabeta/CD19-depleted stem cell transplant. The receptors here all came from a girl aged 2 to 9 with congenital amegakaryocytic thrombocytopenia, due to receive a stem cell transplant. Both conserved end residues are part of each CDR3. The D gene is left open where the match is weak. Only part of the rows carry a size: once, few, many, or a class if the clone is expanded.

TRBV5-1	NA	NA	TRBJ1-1	CASSEAVGGHKAFF	TGCGCCAGCAGCGAGGCCGTGGGGGGCCATAAAGCTTTCTTT
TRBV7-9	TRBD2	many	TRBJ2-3	CASSSHRSGITDTQYF	TGTGCCAGCAGCTCCCACCGTAGCGGGATCACAGATACGCAGTATTTT
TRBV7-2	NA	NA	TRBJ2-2	CASSVKGGELFF	TGTGCCAGCAGCGTTAAAGGCGGGGAGCTGTTTTTT
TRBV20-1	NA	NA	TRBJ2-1	CSAIQVRWGEQFF	TGCAGTGCTATTCAAGTCCGGTGGGGTGAGCAGTTCTTC
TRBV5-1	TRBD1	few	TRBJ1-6	CASSLWGQGANSPLHF	TGCGCCAGCAGCTTGTGGGGTCAGGGGGCGAATTCACCCCTCCACTTT
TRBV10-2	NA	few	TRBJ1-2	CASCPLDGGKDGYTF	TGCGCCAGCTGCCCCCTTGACGGAGGTAAAGATGGCTACACCTTC
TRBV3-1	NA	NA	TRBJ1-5	CASSQDSGRGNQPQHF	TGTGCCAGCAGCCAAGACTCGGGGAGAGGCAATCAGCCCCAGCATTTT
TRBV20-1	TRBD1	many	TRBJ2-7	CSALHGTAYEQYF	TGCAGTGCTCTTCACGGGACAGCCTACGAGCAGTACTTC
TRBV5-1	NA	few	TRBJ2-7	CASSLAFRGRISYEQYF	TGCGCCAGCAGCTTGGCCTTTAGGGGGAGGATCTCCTACGAGCAGTACTTC
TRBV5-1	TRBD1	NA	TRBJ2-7	CASSLSDRGRDEQYF	TGCGCCAGCAGCTTGTCCGACAGGGGGCGTGACGAGCAGTACTTC
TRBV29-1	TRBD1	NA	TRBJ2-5	CSVESRGRGETQYF	TGCAGCGTTGAATCCAGGGGGCGCGGAGAGACCCAGTACTTC
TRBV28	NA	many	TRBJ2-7	CASRQSGGYEQYF	TGTGCCAGCAGACAAAGTGGTGGGTACGAGCAGTACTTC
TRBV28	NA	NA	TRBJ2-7	CASTGQGRRYEQYF	TGTGCCAGCACCGGGCAGGGAAGAAGGTACGAGCAGTACTTC
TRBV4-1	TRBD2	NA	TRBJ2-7	CASSQQAGAVYEQYF	TGCGCCAGCAGCCAACAGGCGGGAGCGGTGTACGAGCAGTACTTC
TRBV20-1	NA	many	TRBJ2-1	CSARLWPISSYNEQFF	TGCAGTGCTAGATTATGGCCCATCAGCTCCTACAATGAGCAGTTCTTC
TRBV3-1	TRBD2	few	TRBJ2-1	CASSQVAGILNEQFF	TGTGCCAGCAGCCAAGTAGCGGGAATACTCAATGAGCAGTTCTTC
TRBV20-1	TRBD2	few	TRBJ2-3	CSASGGLADTQYF	TGCAGTGCTAGTGGAGGACTAGCGGATACGCAGTATTTT
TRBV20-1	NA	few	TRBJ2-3	CSAPAPVADTQYF	TGCAGTGCTCCGGCCCCGGTCGCAGATACGCAGTATTTT